These 2 T cell receptor beta chains were sequenced from one sample in a study of blood T cell repertoires in COVID-19. Libraries were prepared by immunoSEQ multiplex PCR; TCRdb keeps only in-frame clonotypes and omits some of them. In the table there are some 190,000 clones, roughly 85% of which are singletons. Sequencing was done on a sample of peripheral blood. Receptor source: a woman aged 55-70 years with acute or convalescent COVID-19.

The J gene is TRBJ1-5, the V gene TRBV7-9, with 7 nucleotides matching TRBD1. Losses at the gene ends were 0 bases for V and 5 bases for J; bases not matched to a gene: 10. This CDR3 spans 17 amino acids. The germline V gene encodes CDR1 SEHNR and CDR2 FQNEAQ (reference sequence). CDR3: CASSLALVEQGDQPQHF. The CDR3 DNA is TGTGCCAGCAGCTTAGCGCTCGTTGAGCAGGGGGATCAGCCCCAGCATTTT.

The chain couples TRBV5-4 to TRBJ1-6; D is possibly TRBD1 (6 bases). This CDR3 contains 15 residues. Germline CDR1 SGHNT, CDR2 YYREEE (reference sequence). The V end was cut by 5 bases, the J end by 6 bases, with 15 bases between. As DNA, the CDR3 is TGTGCCAGCAGTCCCAGGGGTTCGGCTAATTCACCCCTCCACTTT. Its protein product is CASSPRGSANSPLHF.